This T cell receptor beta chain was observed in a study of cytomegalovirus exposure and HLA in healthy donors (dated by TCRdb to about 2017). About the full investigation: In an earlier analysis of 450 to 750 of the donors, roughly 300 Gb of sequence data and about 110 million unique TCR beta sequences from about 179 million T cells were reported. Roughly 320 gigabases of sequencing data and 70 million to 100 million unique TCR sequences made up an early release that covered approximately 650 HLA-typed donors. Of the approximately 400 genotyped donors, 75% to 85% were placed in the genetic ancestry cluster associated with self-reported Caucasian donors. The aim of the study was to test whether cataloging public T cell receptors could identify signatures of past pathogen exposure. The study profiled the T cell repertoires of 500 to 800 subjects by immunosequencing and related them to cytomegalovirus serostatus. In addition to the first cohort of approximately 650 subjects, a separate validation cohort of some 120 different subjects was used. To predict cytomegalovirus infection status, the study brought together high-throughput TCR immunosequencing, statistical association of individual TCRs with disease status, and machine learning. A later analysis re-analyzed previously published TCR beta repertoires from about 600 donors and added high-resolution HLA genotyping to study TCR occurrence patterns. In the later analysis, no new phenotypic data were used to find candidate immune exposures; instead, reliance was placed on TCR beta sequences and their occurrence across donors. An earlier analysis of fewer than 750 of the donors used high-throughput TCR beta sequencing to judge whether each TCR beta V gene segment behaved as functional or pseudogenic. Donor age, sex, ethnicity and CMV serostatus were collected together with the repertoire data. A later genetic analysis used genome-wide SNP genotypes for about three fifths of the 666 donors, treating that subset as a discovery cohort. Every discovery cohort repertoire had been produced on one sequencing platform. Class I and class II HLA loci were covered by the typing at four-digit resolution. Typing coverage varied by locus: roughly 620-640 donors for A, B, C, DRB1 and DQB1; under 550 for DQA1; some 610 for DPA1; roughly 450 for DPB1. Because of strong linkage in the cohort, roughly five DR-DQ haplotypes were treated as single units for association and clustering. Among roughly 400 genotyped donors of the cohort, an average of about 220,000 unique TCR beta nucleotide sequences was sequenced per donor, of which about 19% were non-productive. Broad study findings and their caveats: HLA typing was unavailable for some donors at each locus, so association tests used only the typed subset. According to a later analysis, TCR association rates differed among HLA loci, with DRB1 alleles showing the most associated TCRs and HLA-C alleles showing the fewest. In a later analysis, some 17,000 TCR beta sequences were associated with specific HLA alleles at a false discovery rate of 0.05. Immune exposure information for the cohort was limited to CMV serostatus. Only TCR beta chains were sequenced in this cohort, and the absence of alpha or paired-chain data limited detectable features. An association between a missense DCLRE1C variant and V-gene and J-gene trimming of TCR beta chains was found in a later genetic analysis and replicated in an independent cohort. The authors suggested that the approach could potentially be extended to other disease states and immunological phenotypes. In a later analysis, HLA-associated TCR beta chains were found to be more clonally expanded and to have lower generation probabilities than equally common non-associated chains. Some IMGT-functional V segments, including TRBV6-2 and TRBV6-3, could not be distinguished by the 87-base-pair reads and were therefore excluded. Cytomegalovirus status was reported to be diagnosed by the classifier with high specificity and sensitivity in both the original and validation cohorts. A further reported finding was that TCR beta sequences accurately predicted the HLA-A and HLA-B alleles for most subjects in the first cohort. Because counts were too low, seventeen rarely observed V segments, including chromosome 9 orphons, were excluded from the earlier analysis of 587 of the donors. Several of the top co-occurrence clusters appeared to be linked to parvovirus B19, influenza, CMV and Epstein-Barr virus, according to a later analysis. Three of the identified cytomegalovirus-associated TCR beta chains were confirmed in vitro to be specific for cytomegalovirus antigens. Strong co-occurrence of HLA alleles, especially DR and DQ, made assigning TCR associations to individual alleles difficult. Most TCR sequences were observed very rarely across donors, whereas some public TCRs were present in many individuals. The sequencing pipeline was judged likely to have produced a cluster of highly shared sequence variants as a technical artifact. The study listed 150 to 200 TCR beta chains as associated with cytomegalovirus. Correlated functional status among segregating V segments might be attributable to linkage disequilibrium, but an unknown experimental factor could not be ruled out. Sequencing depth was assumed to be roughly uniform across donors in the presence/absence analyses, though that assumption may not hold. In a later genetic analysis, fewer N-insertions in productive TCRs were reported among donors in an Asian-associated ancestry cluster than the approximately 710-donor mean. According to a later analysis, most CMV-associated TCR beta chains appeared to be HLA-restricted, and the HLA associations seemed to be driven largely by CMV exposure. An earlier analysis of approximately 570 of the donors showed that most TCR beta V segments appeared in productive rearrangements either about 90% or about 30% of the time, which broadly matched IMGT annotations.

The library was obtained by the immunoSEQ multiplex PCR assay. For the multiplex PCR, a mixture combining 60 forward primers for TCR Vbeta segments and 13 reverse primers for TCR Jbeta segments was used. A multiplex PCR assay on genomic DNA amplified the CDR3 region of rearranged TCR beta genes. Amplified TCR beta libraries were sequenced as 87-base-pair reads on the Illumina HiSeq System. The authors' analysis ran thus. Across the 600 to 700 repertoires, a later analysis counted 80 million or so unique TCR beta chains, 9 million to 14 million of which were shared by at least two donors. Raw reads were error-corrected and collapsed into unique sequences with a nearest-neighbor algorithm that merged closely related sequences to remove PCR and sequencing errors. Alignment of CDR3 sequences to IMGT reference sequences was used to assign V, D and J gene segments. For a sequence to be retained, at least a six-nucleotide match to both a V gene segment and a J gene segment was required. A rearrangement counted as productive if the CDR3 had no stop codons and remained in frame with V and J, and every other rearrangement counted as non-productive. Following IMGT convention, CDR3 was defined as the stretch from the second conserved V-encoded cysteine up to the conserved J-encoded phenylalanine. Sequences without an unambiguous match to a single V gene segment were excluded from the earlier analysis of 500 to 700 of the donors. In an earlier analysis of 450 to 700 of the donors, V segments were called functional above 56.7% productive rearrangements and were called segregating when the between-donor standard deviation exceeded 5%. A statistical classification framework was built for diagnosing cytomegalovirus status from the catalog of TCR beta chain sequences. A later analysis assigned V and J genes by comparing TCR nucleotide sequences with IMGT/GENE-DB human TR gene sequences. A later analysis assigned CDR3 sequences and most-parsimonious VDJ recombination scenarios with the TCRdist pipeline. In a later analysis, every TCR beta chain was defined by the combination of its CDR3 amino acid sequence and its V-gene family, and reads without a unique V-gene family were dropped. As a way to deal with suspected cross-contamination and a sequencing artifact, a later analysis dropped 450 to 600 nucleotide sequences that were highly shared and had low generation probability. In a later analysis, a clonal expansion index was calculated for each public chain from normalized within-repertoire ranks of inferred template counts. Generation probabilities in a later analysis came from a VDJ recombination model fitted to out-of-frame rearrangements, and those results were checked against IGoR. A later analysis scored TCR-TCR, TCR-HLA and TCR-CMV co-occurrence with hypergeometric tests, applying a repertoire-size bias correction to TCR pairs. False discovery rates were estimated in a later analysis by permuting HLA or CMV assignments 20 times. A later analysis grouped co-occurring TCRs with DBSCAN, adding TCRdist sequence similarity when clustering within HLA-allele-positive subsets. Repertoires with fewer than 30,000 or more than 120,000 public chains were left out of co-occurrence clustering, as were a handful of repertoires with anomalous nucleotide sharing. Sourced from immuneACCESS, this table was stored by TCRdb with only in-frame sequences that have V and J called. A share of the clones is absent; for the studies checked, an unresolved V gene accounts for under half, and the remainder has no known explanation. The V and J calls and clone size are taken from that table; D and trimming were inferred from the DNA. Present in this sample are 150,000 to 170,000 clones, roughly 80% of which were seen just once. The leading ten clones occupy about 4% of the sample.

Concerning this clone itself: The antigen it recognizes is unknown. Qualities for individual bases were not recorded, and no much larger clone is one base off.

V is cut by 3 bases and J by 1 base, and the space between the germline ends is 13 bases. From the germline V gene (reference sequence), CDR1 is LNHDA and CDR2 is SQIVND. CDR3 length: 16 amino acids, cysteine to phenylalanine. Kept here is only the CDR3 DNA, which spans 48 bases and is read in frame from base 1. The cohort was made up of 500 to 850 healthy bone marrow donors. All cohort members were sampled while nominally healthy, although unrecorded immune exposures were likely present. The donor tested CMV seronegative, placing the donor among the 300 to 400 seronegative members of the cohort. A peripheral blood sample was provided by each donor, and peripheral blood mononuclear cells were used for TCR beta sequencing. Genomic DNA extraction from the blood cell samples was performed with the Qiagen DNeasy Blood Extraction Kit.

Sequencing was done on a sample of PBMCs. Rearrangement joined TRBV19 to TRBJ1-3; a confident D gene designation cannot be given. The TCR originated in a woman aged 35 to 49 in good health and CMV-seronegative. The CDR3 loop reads CASSIGASGSGNTIYF. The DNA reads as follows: TGTGCCAGTAGTATTGGTGCCAGTGGTTCTGGAAACACCATATATTTT. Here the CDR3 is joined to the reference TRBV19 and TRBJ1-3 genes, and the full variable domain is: DGGITQSPKYLFRKEGQNVTLSCEQNLNHDAMYWYRQDPGQGLRLIYYSQIVNDFQKGDIAEGYSVSREKKESFPLTVTSAQKNPTAFYLCASSIGASGSGNTIYFGEGSWLTVV.